This T cell receptor (beta chain) was recorded in a study of CD8 T cells in ankylosing spondylitis. Study-level findings and limits: Disease-linked clones proved CD8+ and comparatively uncommon in peripheral blood. A TCR beta motif made of fewer than 10 highly homologous variants seemed typical of ankylosing spondylitis blood.

Making use of molecular barcodes, quantitative 5'-RACE generated TCR beta libraries. Each CDR3 protein is one row after TCRdb ran MiXCR on the 5' RACE reads. The sample lists more than 650,000 distinct CDR3 sequences; 12% were seen once. Germline CDR1 and CDR2: SQVTM and ANQGSEA. The CDR3 length is 13 residues. V trimming: 6 bases; J trimming: 0 bases; junction bases outside the gene matches: 3. At least ten counts were recorded for this clonotype. Its antigen is still unknown. This rearrangement joins TRBV29-1 to TRBJ2-3; 7 bases fit TRBD1. The sequenced sample was blood, either unsorted or a sorted T cell fraction (not recorded which). The sequence was obtained from a male donor with ankylosing spondylitis. The CDR3, as DNA: TGCAGCGTGGCGACAGGGAGCACAGATACGCAGTATTTT. This gives the protein CSVATGSTDTQYF.